This T cell receptor beta chain was recorded in a study of metastatic and nonmetastatic thyroid tumors. As for the study in general: It was across blood and tumor or nodule tissue from malignant and benign thyroid patients that repertoires were compared. Overall study results and limits: It was reportedly found that TCR beta diversity was significantly higher in malignant thyroid tumors than in benign nodules, a difference seen in both blood and tumor samples.

This clone is classed as medium-sized. Its antigen is unknown. Thyroid surgery took place with no prior treatment in any patient. As originally analysed: In papillary thyroid cancer, a distant-metastasis classifier was built using CDR3 differences across clinicopathological groups. TCRdb re-called the PCR reads with MiXCR. These V and J calls are TCRdb output, not the study's own analysis. The table has 15,000 to 25,000 clones, under 25% seen once. V was pared by 1 base and J by 6 bases, with 13 bases between. The CDR3 consists of 14 residues. The rearrangement links TRBV12-3 or TRBV12-4 to TRBJ2-7; D unresolved. The source is a male donor with papillary thyroid cancer or a benign thyroid nodule (not recorded which). Some clones in this sample may be carry-over from other donors' samples. The specimen sequenced was tumor tissue. The CDR3, as DNA: TGTGCCAGCAGTTTAGAGGTGCGGTCCGCCGAGCAGTACTTC. It encodes CASSLEVRSAEQYF.